The 8 T cell receptor beta chains presented below share a single source sample, sequenced in a study of T cell repertoires in cytomegalovirus infection. TCRdb processed the reads anew with MiXCR; each CDR3 protein has one entry. The sample gives about half a million distinct CDR3 sequences, about 33% of which show up once; 15% to 20% is in the top ten. These TCRs' antigens remain unknown. This specimen was cultured PBMCs, taken from culture after CMV antigen stimulation. These receptors were collected from a human donor in good health (CMV status not recorded). Some clones in this sample may be carry-over from other donors' samples.

This chain joins TRBV7-2 and TRBJ1-1; 9 bases fit TRBD1. CDR1 is SGHTA and CDR2 is FQGNSA in the germline V gene. The CDR3 totals 14 residues. With 5 bases clipped from V and 13 bases from J, the junction kept 14 bases outside the gene matches. CDR3 amino acids: CASSPGQGALNGFF. The DNA of the CDR3 is TGTGCCAGCAGCCCGGGACAGGGAGCCCTTAATGGTTTCTTT.

This clonotype was seen more than once but under ten times. The chain has TRBV6-6 and TRBJ1-5, with 7 bases identical to TRBD1. The V and J ends lost 11 bases and 4 bases, in that order; junction bases with no gene match: 11. The germline V gene has CDR1 MNHNY and CDR2 SVGAGI (reference sequence). The CDR3 is 14 residues long. The CDR3 coding sequence is TGTGCCGCCTGGGTCCGGGACAGTAATCAGCCCCAGCATTTT. Its protein is CAAWVRDSNQPQHF.

This clonotype has only a few counts. V usage is TRBV19 and J usage is TRBJ2-5; TRBD2 matches at 7 bases. The germline CDR1 and CDR2 sequences are LNHDA and SQIVND (reference sequence). There are 13 residues in the CDR3. After removal of 8 bases from V and 5 bases from J, the junction contained 8 bases not matched to a gene. CDR3 nucleotides: TGTGCCAGTGGGGAGGGGCCCCGGGAGACCCAGTACTTC. Protein: CASGEGPRETQYF. Full variable domain (outside the CDR3, taken from reference TRBV19 and TRBJ2-5): DGGITQSPKYLFRKEGQNVTLSCEQNLNHDAMYWYRQDPGQGLRLIYYSQIVNDFQKGDIAEGYSVSREKKESFPLTVTSAQKNPTAFYLCASGEGPRETQYFGPGTRLLVL.

V and J are TRBV7-2 and TRBJ1-2; D might be TRBD1 (5 bases). This CDR3 is 15 amino acids long. V was shortened by 1 base and J by 5 bases, with 14 bases between the two germline ends. The germline V gene encodes CDR1 SGHTA and CDR2 FQGNSA. CDR3 nucleotides: TGTGCCAGCAGCTTAGTGGGGGTCGCAGAATATGGCTACACCTTC. Encoded protein: CASSLVGVAEYGYTF.

This clonotype showed up just once. The chain links TRBV19 to TRBJ2-2; D call uncertain. The CDR3 totals 13 residues. In germline, CDR1 is LNHDA, CDR2 SQIVND (reference sequence). V lost 7 bases to trimming and J lost 3 bases, with 9 bases between them. The CDR3 is CASNTGYTGELFF. The DNA for the CDR3 is TGTGCCAGTAATACGGGTTACACCGGGGAGCTGTTTTTT.

This clonotype was seen many times. This chain uses TRBV7-2 with TRBJ1-2; D is perhaps TRBD1 (6 bases). The V end was cut by 2 bases, the J end by 6 bases, with 13 bases between. The CDR3 totals 14 residues. The germline V gene encodes CDR1 SGHTA and CDR2 FQGNSA. The CDR3 bases are TGTGCCAGCAGCTTATCATACAGGGATAATGGCTACACCTTC. As protein: CASSLSYRDNGYTF.

This clonotype was counted a few times. This rearrangement joins TRBV7-4 to TRBJ1-5; 7 bases map to TRBD1. V shed 1 base and J 0 bases; nucleotides not matched to a gene: 6. Germline-derived CDR1 and CDR2 are SGHVT and SQSDAQ. This CDR3 spans 17 amino acids. CDR3 region: CASSLGTTGNSNQPQHF. As DNA, the CDR3 is TGTGCCAGCAGCTTAGGGACGACAGGGAATAGCAATCAGCCCCAGCATTTT.

The rearrangement uses TRBV20-1 and TRBJ2-1, with D possibly being TRBD2 (7 bases). This CDR3 contains 15 residues. V was clipped by 6 bases and J by 3 bases, with 18 bases between them. CDR1 is DFQATT, CDR2 SNEGSKA, per germline (reference sequence). This CDR3 reads CSAPPGGAGYNEQFF. In DNA, the CDR3 is TGCAGTGCGCCCCCGGGGGGCGCAGGCTACAATGAGCAGTTCTTC.